The present T cell receptor beta chain was sequenced within a study of blood T cell repertoires in COVID-19. The CDR3 is 15 amino acids. V gave up 1 base and J gave up 3 bases, with 12 bases separating them. Germline loops: CDR1 LGHDT, CDR2 YNNKEL (reference sequence). Here immunoSEQ multiplex PCR was the method, and the copy in TCRdb shows in-frame clones only, minus some. Of about 200,000 clones in the sample, 70% to 80% were seen once. The sample was peripheral blood. This sequence was found in a woman aged 40-49 years with COVID-19, enrolled during active disease. The rearrangement joins TRBV3-1 (or the pseudogene TRBV3-2) to TRBJ1-1; perhaps TRBD1 as D (5 bases). Written as DNA, the CDR3 is TGTGCCAGCAGCCAAGGGGGCAGGGTCGACACTGAAGCTTTCTTT. As protein: CASSQGGRVDTEAFF.